The 27 T cell receptor beta chains given below trace back to one sample, sequenced in a study of blood T cell repertoires in COVID-19. The table came from immunoSEQ multiplex PCR; TCRdb's copy has only in-frame clones and leaves some out. The sample includes 210,000 or so clones, about 84% seen only once; the top ten take 4.3%. Sequences were obtained from PBMCs or T cells enriched from blood (not recorded which). Source of these receptors: a man aged 25 to 40 with acute COVID-19.

CDR3 region: CSASPPLVITEAFF. The CDR3 coding sequence is TGCAGTGCTAGTCCACCCCTAGTTATCACTGAAGCTTTCTTT. The chain uses TRBV20-1 and TRBJ1-1; D is unclear. With 3 bases removed from V and 4 bases from J, the gap between germline ends came to 15 bases. The length of the CDR3 is 14 residues. Germline CDR1 and CDR2: DFQATT and SNEGSKA (reference sequence).

The chain has TRBV29-1 and TRBJ2-1, with D hard to call. V dropped 7 bases and J dropped 4 bases, with 14 bases sitting between them. The CDR3 length is 13 residues. Germline V gene sequence: CDR1 SQVTM, CDR2 ANQGSEA. The DNA for the CDR3 is TGCAGCGCCGTTACCCCTACTTACAATGAGCAGTTCTTC. Its protein is CSAVTPTYNEQFF.

The J gene is TRBJ1-4, the V gene TRBV18; 9 nucleotides align to TRBD1. The CDR3 sequence is 17 residues long. V lost 1 base to trimming and J lost 5 bases; unmatched junction nucleotides: 8. In germline, CDR1 is KGHSH, CDR2 LQKENI. As DNA, the CDR3 is TGTGCCAGCTCACCACGGGGGACAGGGAATCGAAATGAAAAACTGTTTTTT. Translated, it gives CASSPRGTGNRNEKLFF.

The chain links TRBV12-2 to TRBJ2-1; TRBD2, the table's D call, lacks a check against the DNA. TRBV12-2 corresponds to a pseudogene. The CDR3 has 16 amino acids. The CDR3, as DNA: TGTGCAAGTCGCTTAGGCCTAGCGGGGGTCTACAATGAGCAGTTCTTC. It translates to CASRLGLAGVYNEQFF.

Points on this clone: This sample also contains other DNA sequences that code for the same CDR3. The chain couples TRBV5-1 to TRBJ2-7, with no clear D. Germline CDR1 reads SGHRS; CDR2 reads YFSETQ. The CDR3 consists of 12 residues. Trimming left V 0 bases short and J 6 bases short, with 7 bases between. DNA for the CDR3: TGCGCCAGCAGCTTGGCCGGTTCCGAGCAGTACTTC. This codes for CASSLAGSEQYF.

The CDR3 DNA follows: TGTGCCAGCACCATGGGACTAGCGGGGCGTACAGATACGCAGTATTTT. This encodes CASTMGLAGRTDTQYF. V usage is TRBV7-9 and J usage is TRBJ2-3, with 13 bases fitting TRBD2. Germline V gene lookup returns CDR1 SEHNR and CDR2 FQNEAQ (reference sequence). V was clipped by 7 bases and J by 3 bases; unmatched bases: 7. This CDR3 is 16 amino acids long.

J is TRBJ2-3 and V is TRBV19; D uncertain. Looked up from germline, CDR1 is LNHDA and CDR2 is SQIVND (reference sequence). Trimming shortened V by 3 bases and J by 9 bases, and 7 bases separated the two germline ends. The CDR3 totals 11 residues. CDR3 loop: CASSILETQYF. In DNA form, the CDR3 reads TGTGCCAGTAGTATCCTGGAGACGCAGTATTTT.

The chain joins TRBV19 to TRBJ1-1; D unclear. This CDR3 comprises 13 residues. Germline V lookup: CDR1 LNHDA, CDR2 SQIVND (reference sequence). V shed 6 bases and J shed 3 bases, with 11 bases lying between them. The CDR3 is CASSYSPDTEAFF. CDR3 nucleotides: TGTGCCAGTAGCTATAGTCCCGACACTGAAGCTTTCTTT.

The rearrangement links TRBV6-5 to TRBJ1-4, with D hard to call. The V gene lost 7 bases and the J gene lost 10 bases, with 16 bases spanning the gap. Germline CDR1 reads MNHEY; CDR2 reads SVGAGI. The CDR3 is 13 residues long. The CDR3 loop is CASIQEGIGKLFF. Written as DNA, the CDR3 is TGTGCCAGCATTCAAGAGGGCATAGGAAAACTGTTTTTT.

This clone has only one observation. V usage is TRBV7-2 and J usage is TRBJ2-5; TRBD2 matches 7 bases. In germline, CDR1 is SGHTA, CDR2 FQGNSA. Germline trimming cut 0 bases from V and 2 bases from J; bases unmatched to any gene: 6. The CDR3 spans 16 residues. CDR3 nucleotides: TGTGCCAGCAGCTTAGCGCCAGGCGGGGGTCAAGAGACCCAGTACTTC. It encodes CASSLAPGGGQETQYF. Combining the CDR3 with reference TRBV7-2 and TRBJ2-5 gives the whole variable domain GAGVSQSPSNKVTEKGKDVELRCDPISGHTALYWYRQSLGQGLEFLIYFQGNSAPDKSGLPSDRFSAERTGGSVSTLTIQRTQQEDSAVYLCASSLAPGGGQETQYFGPGTRLLVL.

This clone has only one observation. The chain couples TRBV27 to TRBJ2-5; the D is unclear. The CDR3 is 15 residues long. V was pared by 5 bases and J by 5 bases, with 18 bases between. CDR1 is MNHEY and CDR2 is SMNVEV in the germline V gene (reference sequence). The CDR3 is CASSPLLGVIETQYF. CDR3 bases: TGTGCCAGCAGTCCGCTCTTGGGCGTGATCGAGACCCAGTACTTC.

A few counts support this clone. J is TRBJ1-1 and V is TRBV12-3 or TRBV12-4; D is ambiguous. V dropped 1 base and J dropped 10 bases, with 10 bases sitting between them. The CDR3 has 12 amino acids. As DNA, the CDR3 is TGTGCCAGCAGTTTAGAACGAAGGAGAGCTTTCTTT. It specifies CASSLERRRAFF.

Comments on this clone: Additional DNA sequences in this sample encode the identical CDR3. This sequence joins TRBV5-1 and TRBJ1-4; D remains ambiguous. Deletions cut 0 bases from V and 3 bases from J, with 6 bases between. Germline CDR1 is SGHRS and CDR2 is YFSETQ. This CDR3 has 14 residues. The CDR3 DNA follows: TGCGCCAGCAGCTTGGGCGGGGCTAATGAAAAACTGTTTTTT. It yields the protein CASSLGGANEKLFF.

For the CDR3, the DNA is TGTGCCAGCAGTTCATGGACAGAAAACTACAATGAGCAGTTCTTC. Residues: CASSSWTENYNEQFF. The gene calls are TRBV7-2 and TRBJ2-1; D perhaps matches TRBD1 (6 bases). Trimming stripped 6 bases from V and 3 bases from J, with 15 bases between. CDR1 is SGHTA, CDR2 FQGNSA, per germline. This CDR3 comprises 15 residues.

The chain has TRBV9 and TRBJ2-7, with D tentatively TRBD2 (6 bases). Trimming took off 4 bases at V and 2 bases at J, with 25 bases between the two ends. Germline-derived CDR1 and CDR2 are SGDLS and YYNGEE. This CDR3 has 18 amino acids. This chain's CDR3 is CASSPGVGWGQWAYEQYF. The CDR3 DNA is TGTGCCAGCAGCCCGGGGGTGGGTTGGGGTCAGTGGGCCTACGAGCAGTACTTC.

This clone occurred many times. The chain has TRBV10-3 and TRBJ2-7; the D is unclear. There are 12 residues in the CDR3. The germline V and J ends were trimmed by 3 bases and 2 bases, with 5 bases remaining between them. Germline loops: CDR1 ENHRY, CDR2 SYGVKD. The CDR3 DNA reads as TGTGCCATCAGTGACAGTACCTACGAGCAGTACTTC. Translating it yields CAISDSTYEQYF.

The chain uses TRBV4-1 and TRBJ2-1; 9 bases map to TRBD1. CDR3 size: 15 residues. The V gene end was trimmed by 8 bases and the J gene end by 7 bases; junction bases not matched to a gene: 12. The germline CDR1 and CDR2 sequences are MGHRA and YSYEKL. In nucleotides, the CDR3 is TGCGCCAGCCGGGACAGGGAAAGTGTCCGGAATGAGCAGTTCTTC. Amino acid sequence: CASRDRESVRNEQFF.

The CDR3 region has the DNA TGTGCCAGCAGCTTAGATTACGGCACTGAAGCTTTCTTT. Translating it yields CASSLDYGTEAFF. V usage is TRBV7-9 and J usage is TRBJ1-1; D gene uncertain. From germline, CDR1 is SEHNR and CDR2 FQNEAQ (reference sequence). This CDR3 has 13 residues. V lost 1 base and J 4 bases, leaving 7 bases between the germline ends.

The V call is TRBV19, the J call TRBJ1-5; 7 bases are a match to TRBD1. The V segment lost 2 bases and the J segment 5 bases; nucleotides outside the gene matches: 3. The CDR3 has 14 residues. Germline-derived CDR1 and CDR2 are LNHDA and SQIVND (reference sequence). The CDR3 sequence: CASSINRGYQPQHF. The DNA of the CDR3 is TGTGCCAGTAGTATAAACAGGGGATATCAGCCCCAGCATTTT.

The V and J genes are TRBV5-1 and TRBJ1-2; 8 bases line up with TRBD1. V shed 0 bases, J shed 6 bases, and the junction held 4 bases outside the gene matches. CDR1 is SGHRS, CDR2 YFSETQ, per germline. The CDR3 covers 14 residues. In nucleotides, the CDR3 is TGCGCCAGCAGCTTGGACAGGGGGTTAGATGGCTACACCTTC. Residues: CASSLDRGLDGYTF.

V is TRBV27 and J is TRBJ1-6; D is undetermined. The CDR3 is 23 residues long. Trimming took off 5 bases at V and 0 bases at J, with 32 bases between the two ends. Germline CDR1 MNHEY, CDR2 SMNVEV (reference sequence). This CDR3 reads CASSPTSSTNLSRYSSYNSPLHF. CDR3 sequence (DNA): TGTGCCAGCAGTCCCACCAGCTCGACAAACCTGAGCCGCTATAGCTCCTATAATTCACCCCTCCACTTT.

The chain carries TRBV2 and TRBJ1-1; 8 nucleotides align to TRBD1. The germline gives CDR1 SNHLY, CDR2 FYNNEI. Losses at the gene ends were 6 bases for V and 5 bases for J; bases not matched to a gene: 11. CDR3 length: 15 amino acids. The CDR3 loop reads CASSSRQGLGTEAFF. The CDR3 DNA reads TGTGCCAGCAGCTCACGACAGGGGTTAGGGACTGAAGCTTTCTTT. The full variable domain, with the rest looked up from reference TRBV2 and TRBJ1-1, is EPEVTQTPSHQVTQMGQEVILRCVPISNHLYFYWYRQILGQKVEFLVSFYNNEISEKSEIFDDQFSVERPDGSNFTLKIRSTKLEDSAMYFCASSSRQGLGTEAFFGQGTRLTVV.

The V gene is TRBV30, the J gene TRBJ2-3, with a possible D match to TRBD2 (7 bases). This CDR3 spans 16 amino acids. The germline CDR1 and CDR2 sequences are GTSNPN and SVGIG (reference sequence). Trimming left V 0 bases short and J 0 bases short, with 13 bases between. In nucleotides, the CDR3 is TGTGCCTGGAGTGTTGCACGGGGGGCGAGCACAGATACGCAGTATTTT. Its translation: CAWSVARGASTDTQYF.

The count of this clone is one. This chain connects TRBV2 to TRBJ1-3; 10 nucleotides agree with TRBD1. Germline V gene lookup returns CDR1 SNHLY and CDR2 FYNNEI. Trimming removed 4 bases from V and 0 bases from J; junction bases left unmatched: 3. This CDR3 region has 16 residues. CDR3 protein: CASSVDRGNSGNTIYF. The CDR3 region has the DNA TGTGCCAGCAGTGTGGACAGGGGGAACTCTGGAAACACCATATATTTT.

The rearrangement uses TRBV15 and TRBJ1-4; D is uncertain. Trimming cost V 0 bases and J 0 bases, with 8 bases left between them. This CDR3 has 16 amino acids. Germline V gene data show CDR1 as LNHNV and CDR2 as YYDKDF (reference sequence). The CDR3 spells CATSRERLPTNEKLFF. CDR3 sequence (DNA): TGTGCCACCAGCAGAGAAAGACTCCCAACTAATGAAAAACTGTTTTTT.

This clone was seen just once. V is TRBV24-1 and J is TRBJ2-1; possibly TRBD1 for D (6 bases). The CDR3 is 13 residues long. Germline V gene sequence: CDR1 KGHDR, CDR2 SFDVKD. Trimming cost V 4 bases and J 7 bases, with 10 bases left between them. CDR3 coding DNA: TGTGCCACCAGTGACCCGCAGGGGAATGAGCAGTTCTTC. Protein product: CATSDPQGNEQFF.

The chain couples TRBV28 to TRBJ2-1; D might be TRBD2 (5 bases). Trimming stripped 3 bases from V and 9 bases from J, with 12 bases between. The CDR3 spans 13 residues. Germline V gene lookup returns CDR1 MDHEN and CDR2 SYDVKM. Here the CDR3 DNA reads TGTGCCAGCAGTTTTCGGCTAGCTGTTGAGCAGTTCTTC. Translated: CASSFRLAVEQFF.